The clone carrying this T cell receptor beta chain was recorded a few times. Its target is unknown. The record originates from a study of cytomegalovirus exposure and HLA in healthy donors. Overall study findings and caveats: Later analysis reportedly placed an Asian-associated ancestry cluster below the roughly 690-donor mean in N-insertions. TCR beta V segments were, for the most part, productive about 87% or about 30% of the time in an earlier analysis.

The V gene's germline CDR1 is MRHNA and CDR2 SNTAGT. V was cut by 7 bases and J by 6 bases, with 15 bases left in between. CDR3 length: 13 residues. PCR used 60 Vbeta primers and 13 Jbeta primers. Repertoires were generated with immunoSEQ multiplex PCR, while TCRdb's copy carries only in-frame clones and drops some. The table records about 160,000 clones, 75% to 85% of them present only once. V and J are TRBV6-4 and TRBJ1-2; tentative D call: TRBD1 (5 bases). Source material: PBMCs. The receptor's source is a girl under 10 years old in good health and CMV-seropositive. The CDR3 loop reads CASTEGQGNGYTF. For the CDR3, the DNA is TGTGCCAGCACCGAAGGGCAGGGAAATGGCTACACCTTC.